The TCR beta chain described here comes from a study of blood T cell repertoires in COVID-19. About the study: Acute and convalescent COVID-19 specimens originated in the United States, Italy and Spain.

In the authors' workflow: Estimated nucleated cell counts came from reference gene primer amplification. Clones were read by immunoSEQ multiplex PCR, and TCRdb kept only the in-frame ones, dropping some. The V and J calls and clone size were taken over from that table, and D and trimming were inferred from the DNA. Here the sample spans fewer than 400,000 clones, approximately 87% being singletons. Germline trimming cut 7 bases from V and 6 bases from J; bases unmatched to any gene: 7. CDR3 length: 13 amino acids. Seattle's enrolled individuals joined amid active infection and were then monitored longitudinally. The count of this clone is one.

Source material: peripheral blood. The TCR comes from a woman in her 30s with COVID-19, enrolled during active disease. The chain couples TRBV12-3 or TRBV12-4 to TRBJ1-2; 8 bases fit TRBD1. CDR3 loop: CASKQQGADGYTF. CDR3 sequence (DNA): TGTGCCAGCAAGCAGCAGGGGGCGGATGGCTACACCTTC.